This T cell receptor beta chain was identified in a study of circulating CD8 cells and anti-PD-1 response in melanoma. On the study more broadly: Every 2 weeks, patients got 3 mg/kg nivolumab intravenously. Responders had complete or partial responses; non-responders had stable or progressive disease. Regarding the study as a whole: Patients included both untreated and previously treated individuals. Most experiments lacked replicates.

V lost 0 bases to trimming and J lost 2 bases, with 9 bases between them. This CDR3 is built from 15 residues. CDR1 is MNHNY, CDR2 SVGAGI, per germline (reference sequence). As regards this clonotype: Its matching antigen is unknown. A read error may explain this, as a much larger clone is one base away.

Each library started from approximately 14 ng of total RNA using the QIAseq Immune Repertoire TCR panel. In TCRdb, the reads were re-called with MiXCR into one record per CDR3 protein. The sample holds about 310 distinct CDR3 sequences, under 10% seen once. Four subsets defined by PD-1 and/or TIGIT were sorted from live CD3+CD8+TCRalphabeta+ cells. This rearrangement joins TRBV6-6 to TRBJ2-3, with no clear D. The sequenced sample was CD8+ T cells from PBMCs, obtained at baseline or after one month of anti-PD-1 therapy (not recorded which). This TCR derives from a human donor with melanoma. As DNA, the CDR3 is TGTGCCAGCAGTTACTCTGGTCGGGTCACAGATACGCAGTATTTT. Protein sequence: CASSYSGRVTDTQYF.